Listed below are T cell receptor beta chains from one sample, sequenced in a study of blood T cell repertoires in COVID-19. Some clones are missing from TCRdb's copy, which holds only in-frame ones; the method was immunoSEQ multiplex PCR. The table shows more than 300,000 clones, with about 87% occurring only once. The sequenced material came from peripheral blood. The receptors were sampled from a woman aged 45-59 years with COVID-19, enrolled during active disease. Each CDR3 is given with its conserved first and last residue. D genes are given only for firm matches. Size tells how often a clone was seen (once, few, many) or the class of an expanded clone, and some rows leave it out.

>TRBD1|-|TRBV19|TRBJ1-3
CASRNLGQGAGNTIYF
TGTGCCAGTAGGAACTTGGGGCAGGGGGCTGGAAACACCATATATTTT
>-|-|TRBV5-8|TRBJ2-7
CASSRDSGQYF
TGTGCCAGCAGCCGAGATTCCGGGCAGTACTTC
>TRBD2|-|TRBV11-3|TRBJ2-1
CASSPRVSGAREQFF
TGTGCCAGCAGCCCAAGGGTTAGCGGGGCCCGAGAGCAGTTCTTC
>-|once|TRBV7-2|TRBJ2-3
CASSFDTNTQYF
TGTGCCAGCAGCTTCGACACCAATACGCAGTATTTT
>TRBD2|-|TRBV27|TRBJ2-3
CASSTLWGGDTQYF
TGTGCCAGCAGTACCCTATGGGGGGGAGATACGCAGTATTTT
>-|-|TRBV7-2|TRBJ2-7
CASSLFLAYYEQYF
TGTGCCAGCAGCTTATTCCTAGCGTACTACGAGCAGTACTTC
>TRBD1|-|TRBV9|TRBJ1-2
CASSVSTGNYGYTF
TGTGCCAGCAGCGTATCGACAGGGAACTATGGCTACACCTTC
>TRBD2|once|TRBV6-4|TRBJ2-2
CASSQLAGDNGELFF
TGTGCCAGCAGTCAGCTAGCGGGAGATAACGGGGAGCTGTTTTTT
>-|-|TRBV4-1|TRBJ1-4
CASSHQGGLDEKLFF
TGCGCCAGCAGCCACCAAGGGGGTTTAGATGAAAAACTGTTTTTT
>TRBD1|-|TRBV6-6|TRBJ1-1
CASSPLGTGGENTEAFF
TGTGCCAGCAGTCCCCTCGGGACAGGGGGAGAGAACACTGAAGCTTTCTTT
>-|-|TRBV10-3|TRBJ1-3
CAIRQAHSGNTIYF
TGTGCCATCAGGCAGGCCCACTCTGGAAACACCATATATTTT
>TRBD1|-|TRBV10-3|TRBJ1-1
CAISESGTDNTEAFF
TGTGCCATCAGTGAGTCTGGGACAGATAACACTGAAGCTTTCTTT
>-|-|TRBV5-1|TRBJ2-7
CASSFNRVAYEQYF
TGCGCCAGCAGCTTCAACAGGGTCGCCTACGAGCAGTACTTC
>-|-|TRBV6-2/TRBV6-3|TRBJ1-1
CASSYLGRGGSEAFF
TGTGCCAGCAGTTACCTGGGTCGGGGGGGCAGTGAAGCTTTCTTT
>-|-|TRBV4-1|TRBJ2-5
CASSQGTSTLQETQYF
TGCGCCAGCAGCCAGGGGACATCTACCCTCCAAGAGACCCAGTACTTC
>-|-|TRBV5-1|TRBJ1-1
CASSPSDRVITEAFF
TGCGCCAGCAGCCCCTCAGACAGAGTAATAACTGAAGCTTTCTTT
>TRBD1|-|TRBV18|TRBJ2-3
CASSPGQGNTDTQYF
TGTGCCAGCTCACCCGGACAGGGGAACACTGATACGCAGTATTTT
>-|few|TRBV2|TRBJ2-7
CASSAQGLTYEQYF
TGTGCCAGCAGTGCGCAGGGACTCACCTACGAGCAGTACTTC
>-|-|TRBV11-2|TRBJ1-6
CASSYSGLYNSPLHF
TGTGCCAGCAGTTATTCGGGACTGTATAATTCACCCCTCCACTTT
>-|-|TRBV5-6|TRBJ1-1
CASLRSKNTEAFF
TGTGCCAGCTTGAGATCAAAGAACACTGAAGCTTTCTTT
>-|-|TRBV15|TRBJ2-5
CATSRGVTGETQYF
TGTGCCACCAGCAGAGGAGTGACGGGAGAGACCCAGTACTTC
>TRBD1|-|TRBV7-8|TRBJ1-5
CASSKGTGNSNQPQHF
TGTGCCAGCAGCAAAGGGACAGGAAATAGCAATCAGCCCCAGCATTTT
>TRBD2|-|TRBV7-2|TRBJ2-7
CASSSTSGGGEQYF
TGTGCCAGCAGTTCGACTAGCGGGGGCGGCGAGCAGTACTTC
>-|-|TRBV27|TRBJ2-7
CASRDSNGHEQYF
TGTGCCAGCAGGGACTCGAACGGCCACGAGCAGTACTTC
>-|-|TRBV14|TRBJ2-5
CASSQGPLVRGETQYF
TGTGCCAGCAGCCAAGGGCCCCTCGTGAGGGGGGAGACCCAGTACTTC
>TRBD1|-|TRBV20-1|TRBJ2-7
CSASLGRGLSYEQYF
TGCAGTGCTAGTCTGGGCAGGGGGTTATCCTACGAGCAGTACTTC
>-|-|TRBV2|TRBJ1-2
CASRPESIYGYTF
TGTGCCAGCAGGCCCGAATCTATCTATGGCTACACCTTC
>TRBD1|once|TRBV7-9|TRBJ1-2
CASSLISGLAGGDYGYTF
TGTGCCAGCAGCTTAATCTCGGGTCTGGCAGGGGGAGACTATGGCTACACCTTC
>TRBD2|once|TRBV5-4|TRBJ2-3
CASSLVGLADTDTQYF
TGTGCCAGCAGCTTGGTGGGACTAGCGGACACAGATACGCAGTATTTT
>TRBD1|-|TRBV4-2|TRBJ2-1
CASRRTRDRVEGEQFF
TGTGCCAGCAGGCGTACCCGGGACAGGGTCGAAGGTGAGCAGTTCTTC
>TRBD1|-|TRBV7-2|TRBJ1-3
CASSFPPGQHSGNTIYF
TGTGCCAGCAGCTTCCCTCCGGGACAGCACTCTGGAAACACCATATATTTT
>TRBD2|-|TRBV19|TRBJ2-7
CASSLSGSYEQYF
TGTGCCAGTAGTCTGAGCGGGAGCTACGAGCAGTACTTC
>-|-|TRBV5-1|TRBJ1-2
CASSSSASGGYGYTF
TGCGCCAGCAGCTCGTCAGCGTCAGGCGGGTATGGCTACACCTTT
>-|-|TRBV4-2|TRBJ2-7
CASSQYSGTTYEQYF
TGTGCCAGCAGCCAATACTCGGGAACGACCTACGAGCAGTACTTC
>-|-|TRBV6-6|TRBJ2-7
CASSYLDSSYEQYF
TGTGCCAGCAGTTATTTAGACAGCTCCTACGAGCAGTACTTC
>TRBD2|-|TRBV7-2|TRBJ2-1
CASSLSRIAGGLYNEQFF
TGTGCCAGCAGCTTATCCAGGATAGCGGGAGGGCTTTACAATGAGCAGTTCTTC
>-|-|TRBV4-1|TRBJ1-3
CASSQEPAGGLGGNTIYF
TGCGCCAGCAGCCAAGAACCCGCTGGAGGGCTTGGAGGAAACACCATATATTTT
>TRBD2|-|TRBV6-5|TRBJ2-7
CASSYSGTSAYEQYF
TGTGCCAGCAGTTACTCCGGGACTAGCGCCTACGAGCAGTACTTC
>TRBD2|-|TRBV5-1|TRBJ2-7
CASSLGLAGGEQYF
TGCGCCAGCAGTTTGGGACTAGCAGGAGGGGAGCAGTACTTC
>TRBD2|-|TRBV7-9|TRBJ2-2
CASGTSLAANTGELFF
TGTGCCAGCGGCACTTCTCTAGCGGCGAACACCGGGGAGCTGTTTTTT
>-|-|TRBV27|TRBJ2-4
CASSLGRVGIQYF
TGTGCCAGCAGTTTGGGCAGGGTTGGCATTCAGTACTTC
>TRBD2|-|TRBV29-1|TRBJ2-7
CSVDLGTSGPYEQYF
TGCAGCGTTGATTTGGGGACTAGCGGGCCCTACGAGCAGTACTTC
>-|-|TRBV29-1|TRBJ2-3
CSAGRGLTDTQYF
TGCAGCGCTGGGCGGGGGCTCACAGATACGCAGTATTTT
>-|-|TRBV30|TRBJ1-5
CAWSVSPGTSNQPQHF
TGTGCCTGGAGTGTGTCCCCGGGAACTTCTAATCAGCCCCAGCATTTT
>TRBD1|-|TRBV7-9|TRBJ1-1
CASSSQGGWNTEAFF
TGTGCCAGCAGCTCCCAGGGGGGTTGGAACACTGAAGCTTTCTTT
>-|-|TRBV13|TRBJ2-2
CASSLPRLSANTGELFF
TGTGCCAGCAGCTTACCCCGACTGTCCGCGAACACCGGGGAGCTGTTTTTT
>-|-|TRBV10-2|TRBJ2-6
CASSERGANVLTF
TGCGCCAGCAGTGAGAGGGGAGCCAACGTCCTGACTTTC
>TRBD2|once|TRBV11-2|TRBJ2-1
CASSAASGSYNEQFF
TGTGCCAGCAGCGCCGCTAGCGGGTCTTACAATGAGCAGTTCTTC
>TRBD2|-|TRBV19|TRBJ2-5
CATRGLATGATQYF
TGTGCCACGAGAGGACTAGCCACAGGAGCGACCCAGTACTTC